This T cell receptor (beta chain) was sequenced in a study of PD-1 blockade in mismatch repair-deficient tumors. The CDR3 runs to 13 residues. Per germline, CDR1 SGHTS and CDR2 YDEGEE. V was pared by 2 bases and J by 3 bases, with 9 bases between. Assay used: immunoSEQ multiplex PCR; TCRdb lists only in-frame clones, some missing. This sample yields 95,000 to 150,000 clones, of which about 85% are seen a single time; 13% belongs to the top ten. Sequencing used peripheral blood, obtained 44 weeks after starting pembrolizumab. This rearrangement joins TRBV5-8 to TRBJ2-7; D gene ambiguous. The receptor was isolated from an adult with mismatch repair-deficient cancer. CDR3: CASSFIWGYEQYF. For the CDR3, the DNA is TGTGCCAGCAGCTTTATTTGGGGCTACGAGCAGTACTTC.